Listed here are 17 T cell receptor beta chains from one sample, sequenced in a study of HIV-infected patients and healthy controls. Around 530 ng RNA was reverse transcribed with alpha and beta constant-region primers. Separate chain-specific third strand synthesis with multiplexing indices produced the alpha and beta libraries. Via MiXCR, TCRdb re-called the 5' RACE reads, giving one row per CDR3 protein. Here the sample spans 20,000 to 30,000 distinct CDR3 sequences, about 9% being singletons. No cell fractionation was done, so the repertoire covers all unsorted peripheral blood T cells. The source material was blood. The receptors derive from an adult in good health.

There are many counts of this clonotype. The rearrangement links TRBV6-5 to TRBJ1-1; D is ambiguous. V was clipped by 5 bases and J by 0 bases, with 13 bases between them. The germline V gene has CDR1 MNHEY and CDR2 SVGAGI. The CDR3 is 15 residues long. As DNA, the CDR3 is TGTGCCAGCAGTCCCCGGCCACTCATGAACACTGAAGCTTTCTTT. Protein: CASSPRPLMNTEAFF.

V usage is TRBV6-1 and J usage is TRBJ2-6; 7 bases agree with TRBD1. Losses at the gene ends were 6 bases for V and 0 bases for J; bases not matched to a gene: 11. Germline assignment: CDR1 MNHNS and CDR2 SASEGT. This CDR3 is built from 18 residues. DNA of the CDR3: TGTGCCAGCAGCGGACGGGACAGCGTCATCTCTGGGGCCAACGTCCTGACTTTC. It encodes CASSGRDSVISGANVLTF.

In this sample, this clonotype turned up many times. As DNA, the CDR3 is TGTGCCAGCAGGCCCGGGACAGGGGATTTGAATGAGCAGTTCTTC. Its translation: CASRPGTGDLNEQFF. The chain is built from TRBV6-1 and TRBJ2-1, with 10 bases identical to TRBD1. Germline-derived CDR1 and CDR2 are MNHNS and SASEGT. CDR3 length equals 15 residues. V trimming: 6 bases; J trimming: 7 bases; junction bases outside the gene matches: 9.

Only a few counts were recorded for this clonotype. The V call is TRBV2, the J call TRBJ2-4; D is possibly TRBD1 (6 bases). This CDR3 spans 16 amino acids. The germline CDR1 and CDR2 sequences are SNHLY and FYNNEI. Trimming pared 0 bases from V and 0 bases from J, leaving 9 bases between. This chain's CDR3 is CASSEAGHLAKNIQYF. Written as DNA, the CDR3 is TGTGCCAGCAGTGAAGCGGGACACTTAGCCAAAAACATTCAGTACTTC.

This clonotype was seen at least ten times. The chain carries TRBV20-1 and TRBJ2-7; no firm D call. This CDR3 has 15 residues. Trimming cost V 0 bases and J 2 bases, with 14 bases left between them. CDR1 is DFQATT and CDR2 is SNEGSKA in the germline V gene (reference sequence). Here the CDR3 reads CSARDRIHTAYEQYF. The CDR3 DNA reads as TGCAGTGCTAGAGACCGTATCCACACGGCCTACGAGCAGTACTTC.

This clonotype was detected ten times or more. V and J are TRBV24-1 and TRBJ1-1; the D gene is possibly TRBD1 (5 bases). In germline, CDR1 is KGHDR, CDR2 SFDVKD. The ends were cut back, 2 bases at V and 5 bases at J, with 17 bases in the middle. This CDR3 comprises 16 residues. The CDR3 here is CATSDWTGGRRTEAFF. CDR3 in DNA: TGTGCCACCAGTGATTGGACGGGGGGGAGACGAACTGAAGCTTTCTTT.

This clonotype was seen repeatedly, ten times or more. The chain uses TRBV7-9 and TRBJ1-2; D is uncertain. The germline V gene encodes CDR1 SEHNR and CDR2 FQNEAQ (reference sequence). The V and J ends lost 0 bases and 2 bases respectively, with 4 bases between them. The CDR3 runs to 13 residues. Written as DNA, the CDR3 is TGTGCCAGCAGCTTAGCCGAGAACTATGGCTACACCTTC. Encoded protein: CASSLAENYGYTF. The full variable domain, rest sourced from reference TRBV7-9 and TRBJ1-2, is DTGVSQNPRHKITKRGQNVTFRCDPISEHNRLYWYRQTLGQGPEFLTYFQNEAQLEKSRLLSDRFSAERPKGSFSTLEIQRTEQGDSAMYLCASSLAENYGYTFGSGTRLTVV.

This clonotype was detected many times. The chain joins TRBV6-1 to TRBJ1-4, with 8 bases fitting TRBD1. Germline V CDR1 and CDR2: MNHNS, SASEGT. This CDR3 has 15 residues. The V and J ends lost 3 bases and 0 bases, in that order; junction bases with no gene match: 0. The CDR3 is CASSEGQATNEKLFF. CDR3 nucleotide sequence: TGTGCCAGCAGTGAGGGACAGGCAACTAATGAAAAACTGTTTTTT.

This clonotype was observed at least ten times. V gene TRBV25-1 combines with J gene TRBJ2-5; 8 nucleotides line up with TRBD2. J lost 5 bases, V lost 4 bases, and 9 bases had no gene match. The CDR3 extends over 15 amino acids. Germline V lookup: CDR1 MGHDK, CDR2 SYGVNS. The CDR3 nucleotides are TGTGCCAGCAGTGTCGTCGGTAGCGGGGCCGAGACCCAGTACTTC. Protein sequence: CASSVVGSGAETQYF.

J is TRBJ1-1 and V is TRBV30, with D perhaps matching TRBD1 (5 bases). The CDR3 is 14 residues long. V was shortened by 2 bases and J by 3 bases, with 13 bases between the two germline ends. Per germline, CDR1 GTSNPN and CDR2 SVGIG (reference sequence). The CDR3 DNA reads as TGTGCCTGGAGTACCGGGGTGGGGGACACTGAAGCTTTCTTT. Protein product: CAWSTGVGDTEAFF.

This clonotype showed up many times. The chain recombines TRBV10-2 with TRBJ2-3, with TRBD2 matching over 9 bases. V lost 6 bases to trimming and J lost 7 bases; unmatched junction nucleotides: 11. This CDR3 contains 15 residues. Germline V gene lookup returns CDR1 WSHSY and CDR2 SAAADI. In nucleotides, the CDR3 is TGCGCCAGCAGGAGCGGGGGGCTGGTCGATCATACGCAGTATTTT. As protein: CASRSGGLVDHTQYF.

This clonotype was seen repeatedly, ten times or more. V gene TRBV19 combines with J gene TRBJ1-4; D remains unclear. CDR1 and CDR2 from the germline V gene are LNHDA and SQIVND (reference sequence). The CDR3 is 13 residues long. Trimming cost V 8 bases and J 7 bases, with 14 bases left between them. CDR3: CASGWATSEKLFF. CDR3 sequence (DNA): TGTGCCAGTGGTTGGGCAACAAGTGAAAAACTGTTTTTT. The full variable domain, with the rest looked up from reference TRBV19 and TRBJ1-4, is DGGITQSPKYLFRKEGQNVTLSCEQNLNHDAMYWYRQDPGQGLRLIYYSQIVNDFQKGDIAEGYSVSREKKESFPLTVTSAQKNPTAFYLCASGWATSEKLFFGSGTQLSVL.

This clonotype was recorded at least ten times. The chain joins TRBV12-3 or TRBV12-4 to TRBJ1-1; 11 bases fit TRBD1. Unmatched junction bases numbered 3, after V lost 4 bases and J lost 5 bases. This CDR3 has 14 residues. The CDR3 reads CASSWGTGGTEAFF. The CDR3, as DNA: TGTGCCAGCAGTTGGGGGACAGGGGGTACTGAAGCTTTCTTT.

This clonotype was detected a few times. The V and J genes are TRBV29-1 and TRBJ1-5; 7 nucleotides align to TRBD1. The CDR3 has 15 amino acids. Germline V CDR1 and CDR2: SQVTM, ANQGSEA. After removal of 8 bases from V and 0 bases from J, the junction contained 10 bases not matched to a gene. In DNA form, the CDR3 reads TGCAGCACGGGAGCGGGACAGTATAGCAATCAGCCCCAGCATTTT. Its protein is CSTGAGQYSNQPQHF.

As regards this clonotype: This CDR3 is missing its conserved last phenylalanine or tryptophan, likely due to a read error. V is TRBV7-9 and J is TRBJ1-4; D is perhaps TRBD1 (5 bases). There are 17 residues in the CDR3. The germline V gene has CDR1 SEHNR and CDR2 FQNEAQ (reference sequence). V was clipped by 5 bases and J by 8 bases, with 24 bases between them. The CDR3 DNA reads as TGTGCCAGCAGCGCCCCGGTCGGGGGACCAGTATTGGAAAAACTGTTTTGT. Amino acids: CASSAPVGGPVLEKLFC.

This clonotype was detected ten times or more. The genes are TRBV12-3 or TRBV12-4 and TRBJ1-5; possibly TRBD1 for D (5 bases). The CDR3 covers 17 residues. Deletions cut 0 bases from V and 4 bases from J, with 16 bases between. CDR3: CASSLARSGTFNQPQHF. As DNA, the CDR3 is TGTGCCAGCAGTTTAGCGAGATCCGGGACCTTTAATCAGCCCCAGCATTTT.

This clonotype was detected many times. The chain has TRBV29-1 and TRBJ1-1; D is uncertain. Germline CDR1 is SQVTM and CDR2 is ANQGSEA. V was clipped by 2 bases and J by 3 bases, with 13 bases between them. There are 14 residues in the CDR3. The CDR3 loop is CSVEPRAAYTEAFF. CDR3 coding DNA: TGCAGCGTTGAACCGAGGGCAGCCTACACTGAAGCTTTCTTT. Based on the CDR3 plus reference TRBV29-1 and TRBJ1-1, the full variable domain is SAVISQKPSRDICQRGTSLTIQCQVDSQVTMMFWYRQQPGQSLTLIATANQGSEATYESGFVIDKFPISRPNLTFSTLTVSNMSPEDSSIYLCSVEPRAAYTEAFFGQGTRLTVV.